This entry describes one T cell receptor (beta chain). This record belongs to a study of cytomegalovirus exposure and HLA in healthy donors. The PCR ran on 60 Vbeta and 13 Jbeta primers. As originally analysed: In a later analysis, about 11 million of 60 million to 80 million unique beta chains occurred in at least two donors. The repertoire was sequenced with immunoSEQ multiplex PCR; TCRdb's copy has only in-frame clones and lacks some. V and J calls and clone size are copied from that table; D and trimming were computed from the DNA. The profile shows 200,000 or so clones, 60% to 85% of them singletons. CDR3 size: 16 residues. CDR1 is SGHDT, CDR2 YYEEEE, per germline. Unmatched junction bases numbered 10, after V lost 3 bases and J lost 4 bases.

Sequencing used PBMCs. The chain links TRBV5-6 to TRBJ2-3; 8 bases agree with TRBD1. The TCR was taken from a man aged 35-49 years in good health and CMV-seronegative. The CDR3 here is CASSSLQGGKADTQYF. The CDR3 DNA follows: TGTGCCAGCAGCTCCTTACAGGGGGGAAAGGCAGATACGCAGTATTTT.